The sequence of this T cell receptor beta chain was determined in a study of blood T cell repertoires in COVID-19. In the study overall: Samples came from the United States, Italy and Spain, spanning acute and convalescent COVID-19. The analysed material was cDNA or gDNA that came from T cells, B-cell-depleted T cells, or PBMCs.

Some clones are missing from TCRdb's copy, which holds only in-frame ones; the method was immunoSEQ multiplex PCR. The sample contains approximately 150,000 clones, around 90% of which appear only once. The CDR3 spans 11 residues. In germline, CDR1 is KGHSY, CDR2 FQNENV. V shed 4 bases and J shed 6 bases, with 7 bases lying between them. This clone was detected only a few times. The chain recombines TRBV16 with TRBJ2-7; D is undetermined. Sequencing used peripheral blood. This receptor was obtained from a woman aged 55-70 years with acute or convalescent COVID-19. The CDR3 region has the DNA TGTGCCAGCAGCCTAGAAGCCGAGCAGTACTTC. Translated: CASSLEAEQYF.